These T cell receptor beta chains were read from a single sample in a study of blood T cells in healthy people across ages. TCRdb re-called the 5' RACE reads through MiXCR, storing one row per CDR3 protein. The sample lists over 950,000 distinct CDR3 sequences, roughly 51% occurring once. Sequencing used blood. These receptors all come from a woman in her sixties in good health. The CDR3 runs from the conserved cysteine through the conserved F or W. A D gene is named only where the DNA matches it firmly. Clone size is stated in some rows and not others, as once, few, many or a class when expanded.

d_gene | abundance | j_gene | v_gene | CDR3nt | CDR3aa
TRBD2 | . | TRBJ2-7 | TRBV3-1 | TGTGCCAGCAGCCCGAGCGGGAGCGCCTACGAGCAGTACTTC | CASSPSGSAYEQYF
. | . | TRBJ2-5 | TRBV7-2 | TGTGCCAGCAGCCCAAACCGGGACTACCAAGAGACCCAGTACTTC | CASSPNRDYQETQYF
. | . | TRBJ1-5 | TRBV4-1 | TGCGCCAGCAGCCAAGCCCTCGGGGACGGCAATCAGCCCCAGCATTTT | CASSQALGDGNQPQHF
. | few | TRBJ2-4 | TRBV11-2 | TGTGCCAGCAGGCCTCCCTCAGGGCCCAAAAACATTCAGTACTTC | CASRPPSGPKNIQYF
. | . | TRBJ1-6 | TRBV2 | TGTGCCAGCAGTGAAGCCAGCATGGATTCACCCCTCCACTTT | CASSEASMDSPLHF
TRBD2 | few | TRBJ2-3 | TRBV29-1 | TGCAGCGCCCCACTAGCGGGAAGCACAGATACGCAGTATTTT | CSAPLAGSTDTQYF
. | . | TRBJ2-1 | TRBV28 | TGTGCCAGCAGTTTCGGTGGCAGCGCACTAACGGGGTTCTTC | CASSFGGSALTGFF
. | few | TRBJ2-7 | TRBV7-9 | TGTGCCAGCAGCCCAGGTCCCATCGAGCAGTACTTC | CASSPGPIEQYF
. | few | TRBJ1-2 | TRBV4-2 | TGTGCCAGTACCGACCCCGGGGGAAACTATGGCTACACCTTC | CASTDPGGNYGYTF
. | . | TRBJ2-3 | TRBV27 | TGTGCCAGCAGCACCGCCCAGGGGCGCGCAGATACGCAGTATTTT | CASSTAQGRADTQYF
TRBD1 | few | TRBJ2-7 | TRBV27 | TGTGCCAGCTCAGGGGGACAGCTCTACGAGCAGTACTTC | CASSGGQLYEQYF
. | . | TRBJ2-1 | TRBV28 | TGTGCCAGCAGTCCAGTACTCAAGTCCTACAATGAGCAGTTCTTC | CASSPVLKSYNEQFF
TRBD2 | . | TRBJ2-3 | TRBV20-1 | TGCAGTGCTAGTGCGGCGCGGGAGGGCCGCCCGCAGTATTTT | CSASAAREGRPQYF
TRBD2 | . | TRBJ2-5 | TRBV7-2 | TGTGCCAGCAGCTTCTCCCCTAGCGGGAGGCGGGAGACCCAGTACTTC | CASSFSPSGRRETQYF
TRBD1 | . | TRBJ1-2 | TRBV5-1 | TGCGCCAGCAGCTTGTGGGGACAGGGCCCTAACTATGGCTACACCTTC | CASSLWGQGPNYGYTF
. | few | TRBJ2-3 | TRBV6-5 | TGTGCCAGCAGTTACGCGGAAGGAGGGGCAGATACGCAGTATTTT | CASSYAEGGADTQYF
. | . | TRBJ2-1 | TRBV3-1 | TGTGCCAGCAGCCCCCAAGGGGCCTACGAGCAGTTCTTC | CASSPQGAYEQFF
. | . | TRBJ2-4 | TRBV6-2/TRBV6-3 | TGTGCCAGCAGTTCCGAGCTAGCCAAAAACATTCAGTACTTC | CASSSELAKNIQYF
. | . | TRBJ2-4 | TRBV9 | TGTGCCAGCGGGGGGCTAGCCAAAAACATTCAGTACTTC | CASGGLAKNIQYF
. | . | TRBJ1-2 | TRBV25-1 | TGTGCCAGCAGTGAATTTGGGGGGGCCCGTCCTAACTATGGCTACACCTTC | CASSEFGGARPNYGYTF
. | . | TRBJ1-1 | TRBV30 | TGTGCCTGGAGGCGGTTTCAACCTGAAGCTTTCTTT | CAWRRFQPEAFF
. | . | TRBJ2-7 | TRBV15 | TGTGCCACCAGCAGAGATCCTGCCTACGAGCAGTACTTC | CATSRDPAYEQYF
. | . | TRBJ2-7 | TRBV28 | TGTGCCAGCAACCCCCCGAGCATCCGTGGGGAGCAGTACTTC | CASNPPSIRGEQYF
. | . | TRBJ2-2 | TRBV7-2 | TGTGCCAGCAGCTTATCGAGGGCCTTCCGGCGGGCTCCGAACACCGGGGAGCTGTTTTTT | CASSLSRAFRRAPNTGELFF
TRBD2 | few | TRBJ2-7 | TRBV20-1 | TGCAGTGCTAGAGACCTAGCGGGCCCCCACGAGCAGTACTTC | CSARDLAGPHEQYF
. | . | TRBJ2-3 | TRBV12-3/TRBV12-4 | TGTGCCAGCAGTTTAAGTCACAGGGTTGGCACAGATACGCAGTATTTT | CASSLSHRVGTDTQYF
TRBD1 | . | TRBJ1-5 | TRBV7-4 | TGTGCCAGCACCTCCCGCGGACAGGGGGCTGATAGCAATCAGCCCCAGCATTTT | CASTSRGQGADSNQPQHF
TRBD2 | . | TRBJ2-7 | TRBV20-1 | TGCAGTGCCACGCTAGCGGGTCCCTCCTACGAGCAGTACTTC | CSATLAGPSYEQYF